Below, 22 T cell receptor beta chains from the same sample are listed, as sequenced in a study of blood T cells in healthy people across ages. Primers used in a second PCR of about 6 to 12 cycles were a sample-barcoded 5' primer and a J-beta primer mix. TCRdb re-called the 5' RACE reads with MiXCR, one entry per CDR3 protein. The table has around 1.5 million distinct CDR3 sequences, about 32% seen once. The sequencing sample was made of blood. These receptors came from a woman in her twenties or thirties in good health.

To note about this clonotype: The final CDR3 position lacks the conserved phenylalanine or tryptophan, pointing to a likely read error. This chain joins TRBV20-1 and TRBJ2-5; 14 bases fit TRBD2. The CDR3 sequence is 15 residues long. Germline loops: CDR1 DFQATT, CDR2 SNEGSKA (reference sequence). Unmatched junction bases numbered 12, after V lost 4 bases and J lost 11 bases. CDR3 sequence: CSAKGSPGLAGEQYY. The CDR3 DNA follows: TGCAGTGCTAAGGGGTCCCCGGGACTAGCGGGAGAGCAGTACTAC.

The chain's CDR3 is CSARSVQLNTEAFF. As DNA, the CDR3 is TGCAGTGCTAGATCCGTACAGCTGAACACTGAAGCTTTCTTT. The V gene is TRBV20-1, the J gene TRBJ1-1; D remains ambiguous. V shed 2 bases and J shed 0 bases, with 10 bases lying between them. The CDR3 loop spans 14 amino acids. Germline loops: CDR1 DFQATT, CDR2 SNEGSKA (reference sequence).

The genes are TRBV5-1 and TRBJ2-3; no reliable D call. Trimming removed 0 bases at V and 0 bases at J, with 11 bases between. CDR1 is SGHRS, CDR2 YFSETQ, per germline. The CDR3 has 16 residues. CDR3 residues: CASSLDRPFSTDTQYF. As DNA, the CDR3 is TGCGCCAGCAGCTTGGACAGACCTTTTAGCACAGATACGCAGTATTTT.

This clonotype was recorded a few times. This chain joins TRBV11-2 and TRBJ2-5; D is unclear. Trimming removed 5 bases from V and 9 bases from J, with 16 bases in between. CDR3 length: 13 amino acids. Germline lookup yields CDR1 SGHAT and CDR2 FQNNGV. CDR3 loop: CASSLTRVEAQYF. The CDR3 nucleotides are TGTGCCAGCAGCCTTACACGGGTTGAGGCCCAGTACTTC.

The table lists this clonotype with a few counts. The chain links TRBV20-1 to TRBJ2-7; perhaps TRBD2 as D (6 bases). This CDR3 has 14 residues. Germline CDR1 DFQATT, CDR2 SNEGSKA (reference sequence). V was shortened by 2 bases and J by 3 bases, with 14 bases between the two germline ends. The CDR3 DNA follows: TGCAGTGCTAGAAAGCGGGCTGTATTCTACGAGCAGTACTTC. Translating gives CSARKRAVFYEQYF.

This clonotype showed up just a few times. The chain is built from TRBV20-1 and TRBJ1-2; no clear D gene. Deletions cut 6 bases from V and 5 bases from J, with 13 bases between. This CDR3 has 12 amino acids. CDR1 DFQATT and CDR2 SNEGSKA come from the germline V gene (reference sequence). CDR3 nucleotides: TGCAGTGCCACCGGGGAAGGGTATGGCTACACCTTC. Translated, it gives CSATGEGYGYTF.

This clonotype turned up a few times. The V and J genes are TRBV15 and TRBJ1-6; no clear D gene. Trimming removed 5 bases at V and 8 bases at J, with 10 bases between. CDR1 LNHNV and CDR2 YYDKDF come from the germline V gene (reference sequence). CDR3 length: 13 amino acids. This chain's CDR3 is CATSETGDSPLHF. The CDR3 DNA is TGTGCCACCAGCGAAACCGGGGATTCACCCCTCCACTTT.

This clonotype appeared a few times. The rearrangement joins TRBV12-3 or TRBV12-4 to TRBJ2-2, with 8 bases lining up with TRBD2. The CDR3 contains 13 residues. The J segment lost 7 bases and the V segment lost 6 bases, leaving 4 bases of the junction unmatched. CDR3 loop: CASSHSGDGELFF. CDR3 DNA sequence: TGTGCCAGCAGCCATAGCGGGGACGGGGAGCTGTTTTTT.

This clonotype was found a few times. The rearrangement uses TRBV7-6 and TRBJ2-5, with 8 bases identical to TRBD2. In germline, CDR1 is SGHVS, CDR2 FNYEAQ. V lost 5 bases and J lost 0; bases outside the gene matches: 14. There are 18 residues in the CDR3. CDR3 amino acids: CASSKGTVAGLHQETQYF. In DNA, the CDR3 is TGTGCCAGCAGCAAAGGGACGGTAGCGGGATTACACCAAGAGACCCAGTACTTC.

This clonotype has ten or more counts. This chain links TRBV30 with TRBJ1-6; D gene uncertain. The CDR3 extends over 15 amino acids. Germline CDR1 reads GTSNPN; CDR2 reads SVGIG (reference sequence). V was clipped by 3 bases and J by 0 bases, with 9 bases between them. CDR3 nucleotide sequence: TGTGCCTGGAGGACGAAAGGCTCCTATAATTCACCCCTCCACTTT. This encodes CAWRTKGSYNSPLHF. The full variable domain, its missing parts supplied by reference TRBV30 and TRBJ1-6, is SQTIHQWPATLVQPVGSPLSLECTVEGTSNPNLYWYRQAAGRGLQLLFYSVGIGQISSEVPQNLSASRPQDRQFILSSKKLLLSDSGFYLCAWRTKGSYNSPLHFGNGTRLTVT.

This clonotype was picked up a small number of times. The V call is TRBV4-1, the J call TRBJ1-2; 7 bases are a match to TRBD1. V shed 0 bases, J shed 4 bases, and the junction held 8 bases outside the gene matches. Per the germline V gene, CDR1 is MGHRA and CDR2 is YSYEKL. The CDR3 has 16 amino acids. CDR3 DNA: TGCGCCAGCAGCCAAGATCGAACAGGGGAGGGCTATGGCTACACCTTC. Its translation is CASSQDRTGEGYGYTF.

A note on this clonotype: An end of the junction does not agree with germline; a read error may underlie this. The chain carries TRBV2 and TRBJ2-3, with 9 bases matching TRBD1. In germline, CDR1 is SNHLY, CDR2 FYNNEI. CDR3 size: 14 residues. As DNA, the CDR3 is TGTGCCAGCAGGGGGGACAGGGCTATAGATGCGCAGTATTTT. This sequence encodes CASRGDRAIDAQYF. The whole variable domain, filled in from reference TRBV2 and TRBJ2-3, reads EPEVTQTPSHQVTQMGQEVILRCVPISNHLYFYWYRQILGQKVEFLVSFYNNEISEKSEIFDDQFSVERPDGSNFTLKIRSTKLEDSAMYFCASRGDRAIDAQYFGPGTRLTVL.

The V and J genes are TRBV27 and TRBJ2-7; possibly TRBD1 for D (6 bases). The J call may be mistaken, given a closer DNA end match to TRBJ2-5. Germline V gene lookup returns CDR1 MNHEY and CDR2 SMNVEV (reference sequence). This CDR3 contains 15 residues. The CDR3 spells CASSSMDSWGETQYF. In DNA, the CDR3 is TGTGCCAGCAGTTCAATGGACAGTTGGGGGGAGACCCAGTACTTC.

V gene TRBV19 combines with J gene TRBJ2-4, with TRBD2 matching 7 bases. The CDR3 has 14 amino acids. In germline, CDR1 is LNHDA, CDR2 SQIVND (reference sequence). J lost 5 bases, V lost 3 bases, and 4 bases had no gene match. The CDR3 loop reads CASSIKRDENIQYF. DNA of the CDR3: TGTGCCAGTAGTATCAAGCGGGATGAAAACATTCAGTACTTC.

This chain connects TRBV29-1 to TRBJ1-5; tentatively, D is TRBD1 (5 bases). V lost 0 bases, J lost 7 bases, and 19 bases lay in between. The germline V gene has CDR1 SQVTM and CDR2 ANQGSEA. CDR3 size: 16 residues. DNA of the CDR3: TGCAGCGTTGAAGATCAGAGACGGGATAAGGGGCAGCCCCAGCATTTT. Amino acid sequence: CSVEDQRRDKGQPQHF. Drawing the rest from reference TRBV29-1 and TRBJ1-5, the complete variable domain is SAVISQKPSRDICQRGTSLTIQCQVDSQVTMMFWYRQQPGQSLTLIATANQGSEATYESGFVIDKFPISRPNLTFSTLTVSNMSPEDSSIYLCSVEDQRRDKGQPQHFGDGTRLSIL.

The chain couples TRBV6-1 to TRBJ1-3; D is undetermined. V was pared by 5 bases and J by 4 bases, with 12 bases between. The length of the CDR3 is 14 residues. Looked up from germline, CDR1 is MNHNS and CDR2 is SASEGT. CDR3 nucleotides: TGTGCCAGCAGTCAGAGCCCCCGAGGAAACACCATATATTTT. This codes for CASSQSPRGNTIYF.

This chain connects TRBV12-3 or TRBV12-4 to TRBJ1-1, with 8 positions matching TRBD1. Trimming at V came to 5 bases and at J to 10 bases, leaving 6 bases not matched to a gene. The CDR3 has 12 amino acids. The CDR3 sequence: CASSQSQGGAFF. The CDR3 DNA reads TGTGCCAGCAGTCAATCACAGGGGGGAGCTTTCTTT.

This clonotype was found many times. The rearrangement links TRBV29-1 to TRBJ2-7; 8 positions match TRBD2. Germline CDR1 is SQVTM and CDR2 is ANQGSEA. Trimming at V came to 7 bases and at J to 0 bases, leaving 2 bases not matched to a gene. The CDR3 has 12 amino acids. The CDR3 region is CSAGTSSYEQYF. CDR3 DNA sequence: TGCAGCGCGGGGACTAGCTCCTACGAGCAGTACTTC.

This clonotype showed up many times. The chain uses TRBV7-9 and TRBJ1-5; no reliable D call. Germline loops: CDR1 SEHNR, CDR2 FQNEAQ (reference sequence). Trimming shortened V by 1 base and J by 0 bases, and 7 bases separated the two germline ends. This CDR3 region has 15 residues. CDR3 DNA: TGTGCCAGCAGCTTAGACGGGAGTAGCAATCAGCCCCAGCATTTT. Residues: CASSLDGSSNQPQHF.

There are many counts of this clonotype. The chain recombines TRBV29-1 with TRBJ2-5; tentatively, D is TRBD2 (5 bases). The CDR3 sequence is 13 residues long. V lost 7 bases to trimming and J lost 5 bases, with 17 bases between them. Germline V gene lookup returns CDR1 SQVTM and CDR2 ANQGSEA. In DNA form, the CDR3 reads TGCAGCGCCGAGGGTGGAGTGTGGGAGACCCAGTACTTC. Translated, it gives CSAEGGVWETQYF. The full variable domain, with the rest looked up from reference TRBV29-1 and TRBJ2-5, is SAVISQKPSRDICQRGTSLTIQCQVDSQVTMMFWYRQQPGQSLTLIATANQGSEATYESGFVIDKFPISRPNLTFSTLTVSNMSPEDSSIYLCSAEGGVWETQYFGPGTRLLVL.

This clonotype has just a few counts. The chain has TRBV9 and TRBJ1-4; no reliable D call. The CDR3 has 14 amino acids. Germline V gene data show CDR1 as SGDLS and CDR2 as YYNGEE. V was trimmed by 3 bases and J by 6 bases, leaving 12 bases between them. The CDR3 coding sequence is TGTGCCAGCAGCGCCCACGCCGGGGATGAAAAACTGTTTTTT. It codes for CASSAHAGDEKLFF.

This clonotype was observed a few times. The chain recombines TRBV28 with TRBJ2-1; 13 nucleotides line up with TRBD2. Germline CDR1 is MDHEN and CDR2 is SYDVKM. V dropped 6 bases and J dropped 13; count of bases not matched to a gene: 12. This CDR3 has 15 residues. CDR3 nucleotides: TGTGCCAGCAGCCGGGGGGGGACTAGCGGGACATTTCAGTTCTTC. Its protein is CASSRGGTSGTFQFF.